This T cell receptor beta chain was recovered during a study of cytomegalovirus exposure and HLA in healthy donors. PCR used 60 Vbeta primers and 13 Jbeta primers. TCRdb's copy holds only in-frame clones and misses some; the assay was immunoSEQ multiplex PCR. The sample contains tens of thousands of clones, about three quarters of which appear only once. Study findings and constraints: By HLA locus, TCR association rates varied in a later analysis, with DRB1 showing the most and HLA-C the fewest. In a later analysis, at a false discovery rate of 0.05, over 15,000 TCR beta sequences were associated with HLA alleles.

Each donor was healthy, and each was a bone marrow donor. Germline V gene sequence: CDR1 SSHAT, CDR2 FNYEAQ (reference sequence). CDR3 length: 14 residues. V gave up 5 bases and J gave up 7 bases, with 15 bases separating them. Remarks on this clone: Its antigen is currently unknown.

The chain links TRBV7-7 to TRBJ2-1; TRBD2 might be the D (5 bases). Sequenced input: PBMCs. The sequence came from a male donor in good health and CMV-seropositive. CDR3 sequence reads: CASSPSPGSNEQFF. Here the CDR3 DNA reads TGTGCCAGCAGCCCCAGCCCGGGGTCAAATGAGCAGTTCTTC.